This T cell receptor beta chain is from a study of blood T cell repertoires in COVID-19. The junction had 3 bases not matched to a gene; V was cut back by 4 bases and J by 3 bases. The CDR3 sequence is 14 residues long. Germline V gene sequence: CDR1 MNHEY, CDR2 SVGEGT. The method was immunoSEQ multiplex PCR; TCRdb's version includes in-frame clones alone and lacks a portion of them. The sample lists 250,000 to 350,000 clones; 80% to 90% were seen once. V and J are TRBV6-2 or TRBV6-3 and TRBJ1-5; 7 positions match TRBD1. The sequence was obtained from a woman between 50 and 59 years old who had recovered from COVID-19. The sample was peripheral blood. The CDR3 coding sequence is TGTGCCAGCAGTTTCGGACAGGCCAATCAGCCCCAGCATTTT. Translating gives CASSFGQANQPQHF.